The next 21 T cell receptor beta chains were all read from a single sample in a study of blood T cell repertoires in COVID-19. The method was immunoSEQ multiplex PCR; TCRdb's version includes in-frame clones alone and lacks a portion of them. The sample records about 110,000 clones, 76% being singletons. Sequenced material: peripheral blood. The receptors come from a woman older than 75 with acute or convalescent COVID-19.

This clone was detected only once. V gene TRBV5-1 combines with J gene TRBJ2-3, with a tentative D call TRBD2 (6 bases). Trimming removed 0 bases at V and 4 bases at J, with 12 bases between. The germline V gene encodes CDR1 SGHRS and CDR2 YFSETQ. The CDR3 contains 15 residues. The CDR3 DNA sequence: TGCGCCAGCAGCTTGGTGGCAGGGAGGTCAGATACGCAGTATTTT. Protein sequence: CASSLVAGRSDTQYF.

The table lists this clone with many counts. The CDR3 DNA follows: TGTGCCAGCAGCCCTGCCGGGACTTTAAACACTGAAGCTTTCTTT. Encoded protein: CASSPAGTLNTEAFF. This chain connects TRBV9 to TRBJ1-1, with D maybe TRBD1 (5 bases). V lost 4 bases and J lost 2, with 15 bases in between. The germline V gene encodes CDR1 SGDLS and CDR2 YYNGEE. This CDR3 has 15 residues. The full variable domain, in which reference TRBV9 and TRBJ1-1 provide the parts outside the CDR3, is DSGVTQTPKHLITATGQRVTLRCSPRSGDLSVYWYQQSLDQGLQFLIQYYNGEERAKGNILERFSAQQFPDLHSELNLSSLELGDSALYFCASSPAGTLNTEAFFGQGTRLTVV.

The chain is built from TRBV30 and TRBJ2-6; D unclear. The CDR3 consists of 16 residues. V lost 2 bases and J lost 0, with 11 bases in between. Germline V lookup: CDR1 GTSNPN, CDR2 SVGIG (reference sequence). The CDR3 loop is CAWSPFQDSGANVLTF. The CDR3, as DNA: TGTGCCTGGAGTCCTTTTCAGGACTCTGGGGCCAACGTCCTGACTTTC.

J is TRBJ2-2 and V is TRBV7-3; 10 bases line up with TRBD2. This CDR3 spans 14 amino acids. V gave up 5 bases and J gave up 9 bases; unmatched junction bases: 6. CDR1 is SGHTA and CDR2 is FQGTGA in the germline V gene. CDR3 protein: CASSPRTSGRELFF. CDR3 bases: TGTGCCAGCAGCCCCCGGACTAGCGGAAGGGAGCTGTTTTTT.

The V gene is TRBV5-5, the J gene TRBJ1-2; D uncertain. The CDR3 runs 17 residues. The V gene lost 1 base and the J gene lost 4 bases, with 20 bases spanning the gap. Germline V gene sequence: CDR1 SGHKS, CDR2 YYEKEE (reference sequence). The CDR3 loop is CASSLQPNIREAYGYTF. For the CDR3, the DNA is TGTGCCAGCAGCTTGCAACCGAATATACGGGAAGCCTATGGCTACACCTTC.

This rearrangement joins TRBV6-5 to TRBJ2-4, with TRBD1 identical over 12 bases. Germline CDR1 is MNHEY and CDR2 is SVGAGI. The CDR3 runs to 15 residues. V lost 6 bases and J lost 6; bases outside the gene matches: 6. CDR3 sequence reads: CASSLGTGGGNIQYF. The CDR3 nucleotides read TGTGCCAGCAGCCTGGGGACAGGGGGCGGAAACATTCAGTACTTC.

The CDR3 protein is CASSVEGAGDTQYF. CDR3 coding DNA: TGTGCCAGCAGCGTAGAGGGAGCCGGAGATACGCAGTATTTT. This chain links TRBV9 with TRBJ2-3; weak D call: TRBD2 (5 bases). The CDR3 has 14 amino acids. CDR1 and CDR2 from the germline V gene are SGDLS and YYNGEE. Trimming took 0 bases from V and 5 from J, leaving 10 bases between them.

This chain joins TRBV5-1 and TRBJ1-6; no clear D. The CDR3 has 17 amino acids. Deletions cut 3 bases from V and 2 bases from J, with 15 bases between. CDR1 is SGHRS, CDR2 YFSETQ, per germline. In DNA, the CDR3 is TGCGCCAGCAGCTCAGGACTGATTCAAGCCTATAATTCACCCCTCCACTTT. Translation gives CASSSGLIQAYNSPLHF.

This clone was found once. J is TRBJ2-7 and V is TRBV29-1; D is unresolved. The V end lost 3 bases, the J end lost 6 bases, and 9 bases lay between the germline ends. This CDR3 is 11 amino acids long. The V gene's germline CDR1 is SQVTM and CDR2 ANQGSEA. CDR3 loop: CSVENQSEQYF. The CDR3, as DNA: TGCAGCGTTGAGAATCAGTCCGAGCAGTACTTC.

The chain links TRBV21-1 to TRBJ2-7; the table's TRBD1 call for D was not verified on the DNA. TRBV21-1 is designated a pseudogene. The CDR3 has 16 amino acids. This chain's CDR3 is CASSTRTGMSSYEQYF. The CDR3 DNA reads as TGTGCCAGCAGCACCAGGACAGGGATGAGCTCCTACGAGCAGTACTTC.

The rearrangement links TRBV5-5 to TRBJ1-5; TRBD1 matches at 8 bases. This CDR3 contains 16 residues. V shed 4 bases, J shed 1 base, and the junction held 7 bases outside the gene matches. CDR1 and CDR2 (germline): SGHKS, YYEKEE (reference sequence). The CDR3 DNA sequence: TGTGCCAGCAGCCTACGACAGGGGATGAGCAATCAGCCCCAGCATTTT. This codes for CASSLRQGMSNQPQHF.

J is TRBJ1-1 and V is TRBV7-9; possibly TRBD1 for D (6 bases). The CDR3 consists of 13 residues. The ends were cut back, 4 bases at V and 4 bases at J, with 10 bases in the middle. CDR1 and CDR2 (germline): SEHNR, FQNEAQ (reference sequence). The CDR3, as DNA: TGTGCCAGCAGCTCAGGGGAGAGCACTGAAGCTTTCTTT. Translated, it gives CASSSGESTEAFF.

This clone has just a few counts. The chain uses TRBV30 and TRBJ1-2, with 10 bases lining up with TRBD1. Germline lookup yields CDR1 GTSNPN and CDR2 SVGIG (reference sequence). The V gene end was trimmed by 3 bases and the J gene end by 9 bases; junction bases not matched to a gene: 1. The CDR3 covers 11 residues. In DNA, the CDR3 is TGTGCCTGGAGGGGACAGGGGAGCTACACCTTC. Encoded protein: CAWRGQGSYTF. The whole variable domain, filled in from reference TRBV30 and TRBJ1-2, reads SQTIHQWPATLVQPVGSPLSLECTVEGTSNPNLYWYRQAAGRGLQLLFYSVGIGQISSEVPQNLSASRPQDRQFILSSKKLLLSDSGFYLCAWRGQGSYTFGSGTRLTVV.

This chain uses TRBV6-2 or TRBV6-3 with TRBJ2-3; 15 positions agree with TRBD2. Looked up from germline, CDR1 is MNHEY and CDR2 is SVGEGT. The V gene end was trimmed by 6 bases and the J gene end by 7 bases; junction bases not matched to a gene: 11. CDR3 size: 17 residues. DNA of the CDR3: TGTGCCAGCAGCGATATGGGACTAGCGGGGGGCTGGTATACGCAGTATTTT. Encoded protein: CASSDMGLAGGWYTQYF.

The chain combines TRBV20-1 with TRBJ1-4; perhaps TRBD1 as D (5 bases). Trimming pared 8 bases from V and 8 bases from J, leaving 12 bases between. CDR3 length: 11 amino acids. The V gene's germline CDR1 is DFQATT and CDR2 SNEGSKA (reference sequence). The CDR3 coding sequence is TGCAGTTCATCCCAGGGAGAAAAACTGTTTTTT. Encoded protein: CSSSQGEKLFF.

A single count supports this clone. The gene calls are TRBV30 and TRBJ2-1, with 7 bases that match TRBD2. Germline V gives CDR1 GTSNPN, CDR2 SVGIG (reference sequence). The CDR3 runs to 11 residues. V lost 1 base to trimming and J lost 9 bases; unmatched junction nucleotides: 0. CDR3 sequence (DNA): TGTGCCTGGAGTGGGGGGGGTGAGCAGTTCTTC. Its translation is CAWSGGGEQFF.

Regarding this clone: The junction shows a germline mismatch at one end, possibly a read error. The chain carries TRBV5-5 and TRBJ2-7; a possible D gene is TRBD2 (6 bases). Germline CDR1 and CDR2: SGHKS and YYEKEE (reference sequence). This CDR3 spans 13 amino acids. The CDR3 loop reads CASTLLWGDEQYF. CDR3 nucleotides: TGTGCCAGCACCTTGCTATGGGGGGACGAGCAGTACTTC.

The chain is built from TRBV6-1 and TRBJ1-1; D is undetermined. V shed 3 bases and J shed 11 bases, with 13 bases lying between them. The CDR3 loop spans 12 amino acids. Per germline, CDR1 MNHNS and CDR2 SASEGT. CDR3 bases: TGTGCCAGCAGTGAGCCGCAAGGGAGGGCTTTCTTT. This translates into CASSEPQGRAFF.

This chain uses TRBV7-2 with TRBJ2-1, with a possible D match to TRBD2 (5 bases). Germline V CDR1 and CDR2: SGHTA, FQGNSA. CDR3 size: 13 residues. V dropped 4 bases and J dropped 4 bases, with 8 bases sitting between them. This CDR3 is CASSSDSYNEQFF. The DNA of the CDR3 is TGTGCCAGCAGCTCGGACTCTTACAATGAGCAGTTCTTC.

The V gene is TRBV27, the J gene TRBJ2-6; 7 nucleotides align to TRBD1. This CDR3 has 15 residues. Trimming took 7 bases from V and 2 from J; bases not matched to a gene: 5. From germline, CDR1 is MNHEY and CDR2 SMNVEV (reference sequence). The CDR3 DNA follows: TGTGCCAGCAAAGATACAGGGGCTGGGGCCAACGTCCTGACTTTC. It codes for CASKDTGAGANVLTF.

This chain links TRBV10-1 with TRBJ2-1; D gene ambiguous. The CDR3 has 16 residues. CDR1 is WNHNN, CDR2 SYGVQD, per germline (reference sequence). V gave up 3 bases and J gave up 0 bases, with 12 bases separating them. The CDR3 protein is CASSDSYSHSYNEQFF. CDR3 DNA sequence: TGCGCCAGCAGTGATAGCTACTCACACTCCTACAATGAGCAGTTCTTC.